This note documents a single TCR delta chain sequence. Its target is unknown. The protein TCRdb gives is from a much larger clone and does not agree with this DNA's translation at residue 5, likely a read error; the protein shown here comes from the DNA. The germline V gene encodes CDR1 TSWWSYY and CDR2 QGS. V lost 4 bases and J 3 bases, leaving 6 bases between the germline ends. The CDR3 runs to 12 residues. This sample was included in a study of γδ T cells in repeated Plasmodium falciparum infection. Study-level information: Over around 580 days, donors received four mosquito-bite P. falciparum NF54 infections. Each infection was followed by sampling at 21 days, plus baseline and some pre-infection draws.

Study-wide results and caveats: Vdelta2-negative gammadelta repertoires appeared less diverse and less shared in Malian than Australian children. Many TCRgamma sequences overlapped between individuals in stable Vgamma9/Vdelta2+ repertoires.

Vgamma9/Vdelta2+ and Vdelta2-negative gammadelta T cells were flow-sorted from PBMC for bulk sequencing. TCRdb fed the multiplex PCR reads to CATT. Seen here are 75,000 to 95,000 delta-chain clones, 0.95% to 1% observed once, and the top ten hold 9% to 10%. This clonotype was sampled from a pool of human donors (malaria-infected and uninfected, not separated). Input material: gamma-delta T cells from blood. This rearrangement joins TRDV1 to TRDJ1, with D perhaps matching TRDD3 (6 bases). TCRdb is silent on the J gene; assignment here came from matching the DNA to germline. In DNA, the CDR3 is TGTGCTCTTGGGGTGGGGGCCGATAAACTCATCTTT. This codes for CALGVGADKLIF.